This passage covers 21 T cell receptor beta chains from one sample sequenced in a study of cytomegalovirus exposure and HLA in healthy donors. The PCR employed 60 Vbeta primers together with 13 Jbeta primers. Libraries were prepared by immunoSEQ multiplex PCR; TCRdb keeps only in-frame clonotypes and omits some of them. The sample holds about 140,000 clones; roughly a tenth are singletons and the top ten take around 1.9%. The specimen sequenced was PBMCs. The receptors shown here come from a male donor in good health and CMV-seronegative.

The table lists this clone with a few counts. V and J are TRBV2 and TRBJ2-1; D possibly corresponds to TRBD1 (5 bases). V shed 10 bases and J shed 4 bases, with 14 bases lying between them. Germline CDR1 and CDR2: SNHLY and FYNNEI. This CDR3 has 13 residues. The CDR3 spells CATRQMPYNEQFF. The CDR3 coding sequence is TGTGCCACCAGACAGATGCCATACAATGAGCAGTTCTTC.

The rearrangement joins TRBV28 to TRBJ2-1, with D tentatively TRBD1 (10 bases). Per germline, CDR1 MDHEN and CDR2 SYDVKM. V was pared by 6 bases and J by 5 bases, with 26 bases between. CDR3 length: 18 residues. The CDR3 DNA follows: TGTGCCAGCAGCCGGACAGGGGGGAGTAGCGGGGGCCACAATGAGCAGTTCTTC. It is translated as CASSRTGGSSGGHNEQFF.

This clone showed up just a few times. The CDR3 nucleotides read TGTGCCAGCAGCCGTAGACAGTTACCCCTCCACTTT. Amino acid sequence: CASSRRQLPLHF. The chain is built from TRBV28 and TRBJ1-6, with D possibly being TRBD1 (5 bases). V was trimmed by 6 bases and J by 12 bases, leaving 12 bases between them. Per the germline V gene, CDR1 is MDHEN and CDR2 is SYDVKM. This CDR3 spans 12 amino acids.

Only a few counts were recorded for this clone. The chain is built from TRBV29-1 and TRBJ1-1; D not certain. V gave up 4 bases and J gave up 4 bases, with 10 bases separating them. CDR3 length: 12 amino acids. CDR1 and CDR2 from the germline V gene are SQVTM and ANQGSEA. The chain's CDR3 is CSVGVEITEAFF. CDR3 nucleotides: TGCAGCGTTGGGGTGGAGATCACTGAAGCTTTCTTT.

This clone was seen a few times. DNA for the CDR3: TGTGCCAGCAGCCAAGCCCCGGGGGGACAGGGGGCGTATGGCTACACCTTC. Its protein is CASSQAPGGQGAYGYTF. The chain is built from TRBV4-2 and TRBJ1-2; TRBD1 matches at 12 bases. CDR1 and CDR2 (germline): LGHNA, YNFKEQ. Trimming took 1 base from V and 5 from J; bases not matched to a gene: 8. The CDR3 spans 17 residues.

The V and J genes are TRBV28 and TRBJ2-7; TRBD2 matches at 13 bases. The CDR3 has 15 residues. V shed 6 bases, J shed 3 bases, and the junction held 5 bases outside the gene matches. Germline V gene data show CDR1 as MDHEN and CDR2 as SYDVKM. The CDR3 loop is CASRRTSGGNYEQYF. The CDR3, as DNA: TGTGCCAGCAGACGGACTAGCGGGGGAAACTACGAGCAGTACTTC.

The chain has TRBV5-1 and TRBJ2-5; 11 bases match TRBD1. After removal of 4 bases from V and 4 bases from J, the junction contained 6 bases not matched to a gene. This CDR3 comprises 15 residues. Germline V gene lookup returns CDR1 SGHRS and CDR2 YFSETQ. The CDR3 region has the DNA TGCGCCAGCAGCGCCGGGACAGGGGGTGGAGAGACCCAGTACTTC. This gives the protein CASSAGTGGGETQYF.

This clone was observed a few times. V usage is TRBV5-6 and J usage is TRBJ2-3; the match to TRBD2 covers 9 bases. With V trimmed by 5 bases and J by 4 bases, 11 bases remained unmatched. The CDR3 covers 16 residues. CDR1 and CDR2 from the germline V gene are SGHDT and YYEEEE. The CDR3 DNA sequence: TGTGCCAGCAGTTACAGTACCGCGGGGGGGGCAGATACGCAGTATTTT. This encodes CASSYSTAGGADTQYF.

V gene TRBV10-3 combines with J gene TRBJ2-5; no definite D call. Germline CDR1 and CDR2: ENHRY and SYGVKD. The CDR3 totals 13 residues. Between the trimmed V and J ends, which lost 0 bases and 2 bases, there was a span of 4 bases. The CDR3 is CAISESRQETQYF. CDR3 bases: TGTGCCATCAGTGAGTCGAGACAAGAGACCCAGTACTTC.

This chain's CDR3 is CSVETGLDEKLFF. CDR3 in DNA: TGCAGCGTTGAAACGGGGTTGGATGAAAAACTGTTTTTT. This rearrangement joins TRBV29-1 to TRBJ1-4; D gene unclear. Trimming took off 2 bases at V and 6 bases at J, with 10 bases between the two ends. The CDR3 is 13 residues long. CDR1 and CDR2 (germline): SQVTM, ANQGSEA.

This clone was found a few times. The V and J genes are TRBV5-1 and TRBJ2-5; maybe TRBD2 (5 bases). The germline V gene encodes CDR1 SGHRS and CDR2 YFSETQ. This CDR3 comprises 12 residues. Between the trimmed V and J ends, which lost 2 bases and 5 bases, there was a span of 7 bases. The CDR3 loop is CASSLLGETQYF. For the CDR3, the DNA is TGCGCCAGCAGCTTACTAGGGGAGACCCAGTACTTC. Full variable domain (rest looked up from reference TRBV5-1 and TRBJ2-5): KAGVTQTPRYLIKTRGQQVTLSCSPISGHRSVSWYQQTPGQGLQFLFEYFSETQRNKGNFPGRFSGRQFSNSRSEMNVSTLELGDSALYLCASSLLGETQYFGPGTRLLVL.

This clone was detected only a few times. CDR3 DNA sequence: TGTGCCAGCAGCCGGGGGGACAGGGAGGGTACCGGGGAGCTGTTTTTT. It encodes CASSRGDREGTGELFF. The chain carries TRBV28 and TRBJ2-2, with TRBD1 identical over 9 bases. V was pared by 6 bases and J by 5 bases, with 10 bases of the junction left unmatched. The length of the CDR3 is 16 residues. Germline assignment: CDR1 MDHEN and CDR2 SYDVKM.

This rearrangement joins TRBV5-5 to TRBJ2-7, with D possibly being TRBD2 (6 bases). There are 14 residues in the CDR3. The germline V gene has CDR1 SGHKS and CDR2 YYEKEE (reference sequence). V lost 4 bases and J lost 0, with 11 bases in between. Written as DNA, the CDR3 is TGTGCCAGCAGCCCGGGACTTGCCTCCTACGAGCAGTACTTC. Translation: CASSPGLASYEQYF.

This clone was observed a few times. V usage is TRBV7-6 and J usage is TRBJ1-5; tentatively, D is TRBD1 (6 bases). Germline V lookup: CDR1 SGHVS, CDR2 FNYEAQ. The CDR3 is made up of 14 amino acids. Trimming removed 1 base at V and 11 bases at J, with 15 bases between. The chain's CDR3 is CASSLGGTQRAQHF. The CDR3 nucleotides read TGTGCCAGCAGCTTAGGAGGGACACAACGGGCCCAGCATTTT.

This clone appeared a few times. V gene TRBV9 combines with J gene TRBJ2-2; perhaps TRBD2 as D (5 bases). The CDR3 totals 17 residues. V shed 1 base and J shed 5 bases, with 18 bases lying between them. Germline V lookup: CDR1 SGDLS, CDR2 YYNGEE. Written as DNA, the CDR3 is TGTGCCAGCAGCGTAAGTGCGGCTAGCTGGGAGACCGGGGAGCTGTTTTTT. This gives the protein CASSVSAASWETGELFF.

This clone was detected a few times. The chain recombines TRBV29-1 with TRBJ1-1, with D maybe TRBD1 (6 bases). The ends were cut back, 6 bases at V and 3 bases at J, with 17 bases in the middle. Per germline, CDR1 SQVTM and CDR2 ANQGSEA. CDR3 length equals 14 residues. The DNA of the CDR3 is TGCAGCGTCACACCCCGGACAGCCTACACTGAAGCTTTCTTT. Encoded protein: CSVTPRTAYTEAFF.

The CDR3 DNA reads TGTGCCAGCAGCTTAGGTCCGGATGAAAAACTGTTTTTT. Translation: CASSLGPDEKLFF. The rearrangement uses TRBV13 and TRBJ1-4; D is undetermined. Trimming stripped 0 bases from V and 6 bases from J, with 5 bases between. This CDR3 comprises 13 residues. CDR1 and CDR2 from the germline V gene are PRHDT and FYEKMQ (reference sequence).

The V and J genes are TRBV5-1 and TRBJ2-3, with 12 bases lining up with TRBD2. The CDR3 contains 17 residues. J was trimmed by 3 bases and V by 1 base; bases with no gene match: 6. CDR1 and CDR2 (germline): SGHRS, YFSETQ. DNA of the CDR3: TGCGCCAGCAGCTTGAGGGCTAGCGGGGGGGTAACAGATACGCAGTATTTT. Protein: CASSLRASGGVTDTQYF.

V usage is TRBV6-5 and J usage is TRBJ1-1; unclear D gene. The V gene lost 6 bases and the J gene lost 4 bases, with 15 bases spanning the gap. CDR1 is MNHEY and CDR2 is SVGAGI in the germline V gene. CDR3 size: 14 residues. The CDR3 sequence: CASSTRSGATEAFF. The CDR3 DNA sequence: TGTGCCAGCAGCACTAGGTCGGGTGCCACTGAAGCTTTCTTT.

In its sample, this clone was seen a few times. The rearrangement uses TRBV7-9 and TRBJ1-2, with 12 bases aligning to TRBD1. Germline V gene data show CDR1 as SEHNR and CDR2 as FQNEAQ (reference sequence). Trimming at V came to 5 bases and at J to 5 bases, leaving 6 bases not matched to a gene. The CDR3 is 15 residues long. DNA for the CDR3: TGTGCCAGCAGCGAGGGGACAGGGGGCCAGTATGGCTACACCTTC. This codes for CASSEGTGGQYGYTF. The variable domain in full, completed from reference TRBV7-9 and TRBJ1-2, reads DTGVSQNPRHKITKRGQNVTFRCDPISEHNRLYWYRQTLGQGPEFLTYFQNEAQLEKSRLLSDRFSAERPKGSFSTLEIQRTEQGDSAMYLCASSEGTGGQYGYTFGSGTRLTVV.

The chain recombines TRBV5-1 with TRBJ2-5, with TRBD2 identical over 14 bases. CDR3 length: 17 amino acids. Trimming cost V 0 bases and J 0 bases; bases outside gene matches: 1. Germline CDR1 reads SGHRS; CDR2 reads YFSETQ. For the CDR3, the DNA is TGCGCCAGCAGCTTGGGACTAGCGGGAGGGAACCAAGAGACCCAGTACTTC. Its translation is CASSLGLAGGNQETQYF.